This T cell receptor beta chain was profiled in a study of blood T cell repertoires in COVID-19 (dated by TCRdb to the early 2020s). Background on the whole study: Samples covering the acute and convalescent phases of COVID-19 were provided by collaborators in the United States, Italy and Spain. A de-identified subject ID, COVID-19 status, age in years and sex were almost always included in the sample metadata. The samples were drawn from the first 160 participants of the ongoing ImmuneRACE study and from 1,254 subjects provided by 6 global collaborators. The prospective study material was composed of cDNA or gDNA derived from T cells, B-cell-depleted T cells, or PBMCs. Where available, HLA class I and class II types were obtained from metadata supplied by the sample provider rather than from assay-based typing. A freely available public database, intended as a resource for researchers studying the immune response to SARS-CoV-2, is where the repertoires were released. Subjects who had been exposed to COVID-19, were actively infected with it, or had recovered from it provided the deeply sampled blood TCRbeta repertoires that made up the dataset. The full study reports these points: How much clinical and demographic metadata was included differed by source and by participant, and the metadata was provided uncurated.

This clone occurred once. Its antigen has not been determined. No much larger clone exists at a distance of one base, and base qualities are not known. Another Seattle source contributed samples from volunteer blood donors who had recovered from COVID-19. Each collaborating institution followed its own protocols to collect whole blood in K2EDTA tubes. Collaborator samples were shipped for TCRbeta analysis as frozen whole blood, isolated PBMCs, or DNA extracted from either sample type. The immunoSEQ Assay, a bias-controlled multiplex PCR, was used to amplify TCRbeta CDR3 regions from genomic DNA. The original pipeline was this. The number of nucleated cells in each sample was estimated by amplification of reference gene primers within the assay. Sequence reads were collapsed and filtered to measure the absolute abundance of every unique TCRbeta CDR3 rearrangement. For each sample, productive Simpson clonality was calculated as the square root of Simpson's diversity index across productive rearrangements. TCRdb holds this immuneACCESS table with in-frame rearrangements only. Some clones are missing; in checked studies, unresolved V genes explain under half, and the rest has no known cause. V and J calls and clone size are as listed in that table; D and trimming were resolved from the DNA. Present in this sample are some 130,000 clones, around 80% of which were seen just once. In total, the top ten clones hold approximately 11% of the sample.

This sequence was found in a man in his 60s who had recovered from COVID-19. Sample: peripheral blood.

The CDR3 protein sequence reads: CASTRLAGGYNEQFF. The nucleotide sequence reads as follows: TGTGCCAGCACCAGGCTAGCGGGAGGATACAATGAGCAGTTCTTC. Recombination connected TRBV2 to TRBJ2-1, with 11 bases matching TRBD2. As encoded in the germline V gene, CDR1 is SNHLY while CDR2 is FYNNEI. V is pruned by 7 bases and J by 4 bases, leaving 6 bases of the junction without a gene match. The CDR3 runs 15 residues from the cysteine to the phenylalanine. The only DNA kept is the CDR3, 45 bases in frame from the first base.